This T cell receptor beta chain originates from a study of beta chain features in type 1 diabetes. Trimming took off 3 bases at V and 5 bases at J, with 13 bases between the two ends. Looked up from germline, CDR1 is MGHRA and CDR2 is YSYEKL. This CDR3 has 14 amino acids. This clone was picked up a small number of times. Its antigen is not known. One heparinised draw, averaging roughly 100 mL, was taken per donor. Overall study results and limits: Type 1 diabetes patients had TCRB CDR3s that were shorter (moderately but significantly so) in all four CD4+ subsets. PCR might preferentially amplify shorter templates, equally in patients and controls. Sequencing of cDNA might inflate the share of cells that strongly express TCR.

The entirety of the isolated RNA underwent reverse transcription, so expressed TCRB transcripts were sequenced. Produced via immunoSEQ multiplex PCR; TCRdb's table is partial and in-frame only. The table includes about 700,000 clones, 13% detected once. The source is a man aged 18 to 30 with type 1 diabetes. The sample was naive CD4+ T cells from blood. The chain employs TRBV4-1 and TRBJ2-5, with D unclear. The CDR3 DNA sequence: TGCGCCAGCAGCCAGTTTGGGCCCGGGGAGACCCAGTACTTC. Amino acid sequence: CASSQFGPGETQYF.